The 12 T cell receptor beta chains presented below share a single source sample, sequenced in a study of blood T cell repertoires in COVID-19. Sequencing used immunoSEQ multiplex PCR; TCRdb keeps in-frame clones, though not all of them. The top ten hold 1.8% of the sample, which has about 120,000 clones, about nine tenths seen once. What was sequenced was peripheral blood. Source of these receptors: a human donor with active COVID-19. The donor label of this sample is uncertain.

The chain is built from TRBV14 and TRBJ2-2; 8 bases match TRBD2. The length of the CDR3 is 16 residues. The ends lost 8 bases at V and 9 bases at J; junction bases unmatched: 17. Germline lookup yields CDR1 SGHDN and CDR2 FVKESK. CDR3 loop: CASAHLGGGLRRELFF. The DNA for the CDR3 is TGTGCCAGCGCACACCTTGGCGGGGGGCTCCGGCGGGAGCTGTTTTTT.

V gene TRBV6-6 combines with J gene TRBJ1-5; D unclear. Germline CDR1 reads MNHNY; CDR2 reads SVGAGI (reference sequence). The CDR3 consists of 13 residues. V lost 6 bases to trimming and J lost 7 bases, with 13 bases between them. For the CDR3, the DNA is TGTGCCAGCAGAGACTTGGAACCCCAGCCCCAGCATTTT. Amino acids: CASRDLEPQPQHF.

The chain has TRBV20-1 and TRBJ1-1; D is possibly TRBD1 (5 bases). V lost 3 bases to trimming and J lost 0 bases, with 14 bases between them. The CDR3 consists of 15 residues. The germline CDR1 and CDR2 sequences are DFQATT and SNEGSKA (reference sequence). The CDR3 is CSASPRGSMNTEAFF. The CDR3, as DNA: TGCAGTGCTAGTCCTAGGGGCTCCATGAACACTGAAGCTTTCTTT.

The CDR3 nucleotides are TGTGCCAGCAGCTCCGGGGAGGGCGGAAAAGGGGCCTACGAGCAGTACTTC. Translating gives CASSSGEGGKGAYEQYF. The V call is TRBV7-9, the J call TRBJ2-7, with TRBD2 identical over 7 bases. The germline V gene encodes CDR1 SEHNR and CDR2 FQNEAQ (reference sequence). The trim removed 4 bases at V and 2 bases at J, leaving 14 bases unmatched. This CDR3 comprises 17 residues.

The chain is built from TRBV24-1 and TRBJ2-5; D not certain. The V gene lost 4 bases and the J gene lost 2 bases, with 16 bases spanning the gap. CDR1 is KGHDR, CDR2 SFDVKD, per germline. This CDR3 spans 16 amino acids. The DNA for the CDR3 is TGTGCCACCAGTGAGGGCACCTGGGCAGCTCAAGAGACCCAGTACTTC. This codes for CATSEGTWAAQETQYF.

The chain uses TRBV30 and TRBJ1-3; TRBD1 aligns across 8 bases. CDR1 and CDR2 from the germline V gene are GTSNPN and SVGIG (reference sequence). The CDR3 loop spans 12 amino acids. V gave up 8 bases and J gave up 9 bases; unmatched junction bases: 9. In DNA form, the CDR3 reads TGTGCCCACGGACAGGGCCGTGGCACCATATATTTT. Encoded protein: CAHGQGRGTIYF.

The J gene is TRBJ2-2, the V gene TRBV5-1; a possible D gene is TRBD1 (5 bases). The V end lost 7 bases, the J end lost 4 bases, and 17 bases lay between the germline ends. CDR1 SGHRS and CDR2 YFSETQ come from the germline V gene. This CDR3 contains 15 residues. The CDR3 loop is CASGQKGQGTGELFF. The CDR3 nucleotides read TGCGCCAGCGGACAAAAGGGGCAAGGCACCGGGGAGCTGTTTTTT.

The V gene is TRBV19, the J gene TRBJ1-4; D remains ambiguous. This CDR3 region has 12 residues. In germline, CDR1 is LNHDA, CDR2 SQIVND (reference sequence). V was cut by 1 base and J by 8 bases, with 5 bases left in between. DNA for the CDR3: TGTGCCAGTAGTATAGGTGGCGAAAAACTGTTTTTT. It encodes CASSIGGEKLFF.

The chain links TRBV4-2 to TRBJ1-5; D gene uncertain. CDR3 length equals 18 residues. Trimming took 0 bases from V and 0 from J, leaving 15 bases between them. Germline-derived CDR1 and CDR2 are LGHNA and YNFKEQ. The CDR3 loop is CASSQDLTRGLSNQPQHF. As DNA, the CDR3 is TGTGCCAGCAGCCAAGATTTAACCAGAGGTCTTAGCAATCAGCCCCAGCATTTT.

This chain links TRBV5-4 with TRBJ2-3; possibly TRBD2 for D (7 bases). Trimming shortened V by 4 bases and J by 3 bases, and 18 bases separated the two germline ends. The CDR3 runs 16 residues. Germline CDR1 reads SGHNT; CDR2 reads YYREEE (reference sequence). CDR3: CASSPLGGGPTDTQYF. The CDR3 DNA reads TGTGCCAGCAGCCCCCTTGGGGGGGGGCCAACAGATACGCAGTATTTT.

This clone has a handful of counts. The chain recombines TRBV5-1 with TRBJ1-2, with a possible D match to TRBD1 (6 bases). Germline CDR1 and CDR2: SGHRS and YFSETQ. The V and J ends lost 4 bases and 5 bases respectively, with 15 bases between them. This CDR3 is built from 14 residues. The CDR3 DNA follows: TGCGCCAGCAGCCGCACACAGGGAGAGTATGGCTACACCTTC. This codes for CASSRTQGEYGYTF.

In DNA, the CDR3 is TGTGCCAGCAGCCTTCCTGGGGATAGGGGTACGACTAATGAAAAACTGTTTTTT. Translated, it gives CASSLPGDRGTTNEKLFF. The J gene is TRBJ1-4, the V gene TRBV7-4; possibly TRBD1 for D (5 bases). Trimming shortened V by 5 bases and J by 2 bases, and 21 bases separated the two germline ends. The germline gives CDR1 SGHVT, CDR2 SQSDAQ. This CDR3 contains 18 residues.